This T cell receptor (beta chain) comes out of a study of T-cell memory formation after mild COVID-19. TCRdb reprocessed the 5' RACE reads with MiXCR, giving one entry per CDR3 protein. The sample contains hundreds of thousands of distinct CDR3 sequences, 12% to 15% of which appear only once. This clonotype was seen more than once but under ten times. The CDR3 consists of 14 residues. V lost 3 bases to trimming and J lost 8 bases; unmatched junction nucleotides: 9. The germline gives CDR1 DFQATT, CDR2 SNEGSKA (reference sequence). The V call is TRBV20-1, the J call TRBJ1-4; 7 bases fit TRBD1. This receptor was obtained from a man aged 18 to 30 who had mild COVID-19 (a few samples of this study predate the infection). Cell type and time point are not known. The sample was PBMCs or a T cell subset sorted from them (not recorded which). The CDR3 sequence: CSASSRGRTEKLFF. CDR3 nucleotides: TGCAGTGCTAGTTCGAGGGGGCGGACGGAAAAACTGTTTTTT.